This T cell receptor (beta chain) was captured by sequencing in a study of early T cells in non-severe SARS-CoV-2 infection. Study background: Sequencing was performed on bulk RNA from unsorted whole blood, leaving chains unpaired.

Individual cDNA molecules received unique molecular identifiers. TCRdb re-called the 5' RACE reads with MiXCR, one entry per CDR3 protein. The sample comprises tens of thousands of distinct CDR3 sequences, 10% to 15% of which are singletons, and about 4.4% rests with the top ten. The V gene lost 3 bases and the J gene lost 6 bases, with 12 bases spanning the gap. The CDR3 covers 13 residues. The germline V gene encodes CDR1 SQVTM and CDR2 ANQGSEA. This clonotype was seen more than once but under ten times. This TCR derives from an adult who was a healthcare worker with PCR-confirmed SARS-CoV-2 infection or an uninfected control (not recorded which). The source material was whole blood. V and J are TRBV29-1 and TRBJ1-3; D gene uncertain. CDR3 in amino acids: CSVEGNLENTIYF. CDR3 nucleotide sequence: TGCAGCGTTGAGGGGAATCTGGAAAACACCATATATTTT.